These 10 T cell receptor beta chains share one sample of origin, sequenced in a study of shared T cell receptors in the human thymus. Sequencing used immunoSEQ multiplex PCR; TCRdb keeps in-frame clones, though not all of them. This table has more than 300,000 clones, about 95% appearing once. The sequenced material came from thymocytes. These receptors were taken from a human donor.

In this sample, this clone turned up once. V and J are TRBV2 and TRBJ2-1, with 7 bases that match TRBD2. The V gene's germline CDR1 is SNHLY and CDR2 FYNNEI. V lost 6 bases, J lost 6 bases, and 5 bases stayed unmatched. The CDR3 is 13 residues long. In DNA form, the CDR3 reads TGTGCCAGCAGGGCGGGAGACCGCAATGAGCAGTTCTTC. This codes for CASRAGDRNEQFF.

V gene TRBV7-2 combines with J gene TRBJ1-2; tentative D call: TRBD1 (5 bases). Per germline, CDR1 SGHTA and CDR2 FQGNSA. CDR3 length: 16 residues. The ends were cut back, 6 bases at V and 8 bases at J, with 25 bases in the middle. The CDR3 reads CASSTFWPAGEGGYTF. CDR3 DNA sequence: TGTGCCAGCAGTACATTTTGGCCAGCGGGGGAGGGAGGCTACACCTTC.

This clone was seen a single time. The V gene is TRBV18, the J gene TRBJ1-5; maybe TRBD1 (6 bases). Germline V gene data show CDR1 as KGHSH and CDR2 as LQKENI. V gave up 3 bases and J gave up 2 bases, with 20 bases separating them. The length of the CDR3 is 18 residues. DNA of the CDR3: TGTGCCAGCTCACCCCGGGACATGCACCAGAGGGGCAATCAGCCCCAGCATTTT. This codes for CASSPRDMHQRGNQPQHF.

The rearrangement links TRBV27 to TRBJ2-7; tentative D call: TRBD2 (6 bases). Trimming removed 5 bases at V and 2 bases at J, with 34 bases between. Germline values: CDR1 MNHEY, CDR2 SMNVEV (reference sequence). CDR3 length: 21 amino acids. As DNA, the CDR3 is TGTGCCAGCAGTGGACCCGACCGGGGCGGGAAGCATAATGGAGACGCCTACGAGCAGTACTTC. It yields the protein CASSGPDRGGKHNGDAYEQYF.

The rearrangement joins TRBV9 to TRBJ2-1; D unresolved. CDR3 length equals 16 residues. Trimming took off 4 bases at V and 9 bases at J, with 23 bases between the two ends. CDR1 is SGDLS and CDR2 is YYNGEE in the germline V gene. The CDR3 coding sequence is TGTGCCAGCAGCCCTGGGTCCCTATCTAGAGGTATTGAGCAGTTCTTC. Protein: CASSPGSLSRGIEQFF.

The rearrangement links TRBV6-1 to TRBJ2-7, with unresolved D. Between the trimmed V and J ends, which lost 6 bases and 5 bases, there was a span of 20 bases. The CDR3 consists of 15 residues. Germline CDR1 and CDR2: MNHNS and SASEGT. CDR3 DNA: TGTGCCAGCAGCCCTTCCCTACCACTCCCCAACGAGCAGTACTTC. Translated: CASSPSLPLPNEQYF.

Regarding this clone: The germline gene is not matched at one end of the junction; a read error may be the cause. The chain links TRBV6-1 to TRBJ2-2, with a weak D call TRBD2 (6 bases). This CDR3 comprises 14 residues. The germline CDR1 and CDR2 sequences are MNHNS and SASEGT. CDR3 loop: CAGRHYRSAGGLFF. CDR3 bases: TGTGCGGGCAGGCATTATCGTAGTGCCGGGGGGCTGTTTTTT.

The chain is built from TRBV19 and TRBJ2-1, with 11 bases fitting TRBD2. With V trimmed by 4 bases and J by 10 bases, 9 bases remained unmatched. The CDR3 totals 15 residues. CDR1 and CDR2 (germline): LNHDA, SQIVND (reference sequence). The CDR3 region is CASSTGTSGWGEQFF. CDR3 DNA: TGTGCCAGTAGTACCGGGACTAGCGGTTGGGGGGAGCAGTTCTTC.

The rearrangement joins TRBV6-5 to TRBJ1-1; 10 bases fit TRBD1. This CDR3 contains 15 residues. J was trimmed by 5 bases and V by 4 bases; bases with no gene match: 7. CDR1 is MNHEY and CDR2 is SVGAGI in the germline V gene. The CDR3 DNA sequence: TGTGCCAGCAGTTTCAAGACAGGGGGCGATACTGAAGCTTTCTTT. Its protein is CASSFKTGGDTEAFF.

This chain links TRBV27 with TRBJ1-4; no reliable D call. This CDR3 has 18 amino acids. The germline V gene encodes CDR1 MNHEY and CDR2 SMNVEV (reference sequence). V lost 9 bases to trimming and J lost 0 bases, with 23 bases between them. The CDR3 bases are TGTGCCAGGCGACGATGTACGACTTTATTCGCAACTAATGAAAAACTGTTTTTT. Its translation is CARRRCTTLFATNEKLFF.